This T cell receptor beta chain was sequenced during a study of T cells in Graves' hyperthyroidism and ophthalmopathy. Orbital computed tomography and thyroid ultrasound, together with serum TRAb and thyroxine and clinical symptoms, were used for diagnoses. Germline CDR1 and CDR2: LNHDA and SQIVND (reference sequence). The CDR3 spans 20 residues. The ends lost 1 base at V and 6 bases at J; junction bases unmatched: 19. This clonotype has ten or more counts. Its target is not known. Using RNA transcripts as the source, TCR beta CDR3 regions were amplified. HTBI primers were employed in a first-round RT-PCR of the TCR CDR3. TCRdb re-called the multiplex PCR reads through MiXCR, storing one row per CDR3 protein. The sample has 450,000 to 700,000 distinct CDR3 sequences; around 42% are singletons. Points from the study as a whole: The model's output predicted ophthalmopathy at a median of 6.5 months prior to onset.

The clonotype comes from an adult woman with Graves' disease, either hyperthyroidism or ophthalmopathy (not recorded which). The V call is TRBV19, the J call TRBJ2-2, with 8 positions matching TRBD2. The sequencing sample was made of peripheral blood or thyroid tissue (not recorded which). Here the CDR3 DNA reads TGTGCCAGTAGTATAGGGATTCGGACTAGCTTTTTGGAAGTGTCCGGGGAGCTGTTTTTT. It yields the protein CASSIGIRTSFLEVSGELFF.